This T cell receptor beta chain was sequenced for a study of T-cell memory formation after mild COVID-19. To note about this clonotype: The antigen is unknown.

Study-level points and caveats: Mainly CM and EM harbored the contracting CD4+ clones; mainly EMRA harbored the CD8+ ones.

After 5'RACE with constant-segment primers, TCR alpha and TCR beta cDNA libraries carrying sample barcodes and UMIs were obtained. TCRdb reanalysed the 5' RACE reads using MiXCR and keeps one entry per CDR3 protein. The sample comprises roughly 70,000 distinct CDR3 sequences, over 15% of which are singletons, and 31% rests with the top ten. The germline V gene encodes CDR1 SGHTA and CDR2 FQGTGA. The V gene end was trimmed by 5 bases and the J gene end by 5 bases; junction bases not matched to a gene: 7. This CDR3 is 15 amino acids long. Sequencing used PBMCs or a T cell subset sorted from them (not recorded which). The genes are TRBV7-3 and TRBJ2-1; 9 positions match TRBD2. The sequence was obtained from an adult woman who had mild COVID-19 (a few samples of this study predate the infection). Cell type and time point are not known. In DNA, the CDR3 is TGTGCCAGCAGCACTTTCGCGGGAGGGCACAATGAGCAGTTCTTC. Protein product: CASSTFAGGHNEQFF. Full variable domain (remainder filled in from reference TRBV7-3 and TRBJ2-1): GAGVSQTPSNKVTEKGKYVELRCDPISGHTALYWYRQSLGQGPEFLIYFQGTGAADDSGLPNDRFFAVRPEGSVSTLKIQRTERGDSAVYLCASSTFAGGHNEQFFGPGTRLTVL.